This paragraph reports one T cell receptor (beta chain). CDR1 MNHEY and CDR2 SMNVEV come from the germline V gene (reference sequence). V shed 1 base and J shed 0 bases, with 4 bases lying between them. The CDR3 sequence is 14 residues long. This specimen belongs to a study of shared clonotypes between healthy human individuals. Samples underwent the assay at deep level. Splitting of each subset's genomic DNA was done evenly across several immunoSEQ plates. Clones were sequenced by immunoSEQ multiplex PCR, and TCRdb holds only the in-frame ones, with some missing. The repertoire holds hundreds of thousands of clones, 90% to 97% seen once, with approximately 0.3% in the top ten.

The TCR originated in a man between 25 and 39 years old in good health. V is TRBV27 and J is TRBJ1-5; D not certain. Sequencing was performed on memory CD8+ T cells sorted from blood. Sample subset: CD45RO+ cells pooled with CCR7-negative TemRA cells. This CDR3 is CASSLYNSNQPQHF. DNA for the CDR3: TGTGCCAGCAGTTTATACAATAGCAATCAGCCCCAGCATTTT.